This is a list of T cell receptor beta chains from one sample in a study of T-cell reconstitution after alpha-beta-depleted transplantation in children. MiXCR, run by TCRdb on the PCR reads, gives a single entry per CDR3 protein. The table has some 830,000 distinct CDR3 sequences, roughly 15% seen once; the top ten hold approximately 5%. Sequenced here: PBMCs, mostly from graft donor cells, sampled 360 days after TCRalphabeta/CD19-depleted stem cell transplant. Receptors were obtained from a male patient under 18 who had a stem cell transplant for acute lymphoblastic leukemia, so the T cells may come from the graft donor. Both conserved end residues are part of each CDR3. Each record gives: J gene, D gene, clone size, CDR3 length, V gene, CDR3 DNA, CDR3 protein. A D gene is named only where the DNA matches it firmly. A row's size may be missing; if present it is once, few, many or a size class.

TRBJ2-7 - few 14 TRBV11-2 TGTGCCAGCAGCTTAGACCGGTCCCCAAGCGAGCAGTACTTC CASSLDRSPSEQYF
TRBJ2-2 - - 13 TRBV11-2 TGTGCCAGCAGCTCCAAGGTCACCGGGGAGCTGTTTTTT CASSSKVTGELFF
TRBJ2-1 TRBD2 few 15 TRBV10-3 TGTGCCATCAGTGAACTAGCGGAAGCTTACAATGAGCAGTTCTTC CAISELAEAYNEQFF
TRBJ2-5 TRBD2 few 14 TRBV12-3/TRBV12-4 TGTGCCAGCCGCGGACTAGCGGGAGGCGAGACCCAGTACTTC CASRGLAGGETQYF
TRBJ2-1 - few 15 TRBV12-3/TRBV12-4 TGTGCCAGCAGTACCCTTAGGGGGGGCCGCAATGAGCAGTTCTTC CASSTLRGGRNEQFF
TRBJ1-3 - few 18 TRBV27 TGTGCCAGCAGTTCCCTCCGGGTTAAAGCAGGGTCGGGAAACACCATATATTTT CASSSLRVKAGSGNTIYF
TRBJ2-7 - few 13 TRBV7-6 TGTGCCAGCAGCGAGATAGCGGTTGGGGAGCAGTACTTC CASSEIAVGEQYF
TRBJ2-1 TRBD2 few 16 TRBV4-2 TGTGCCAGCAGCCAAGCTTTCCTAGCGGGAGACAATGAGCAGTTCTTC CASSQAFLAGDNEQFF
TRBJ2-2 - few 15 TRBV12-5 TGTGCTAGTGGTCCCCTCGCTAGATACACCGGGGAGCTGTTTTTT CASGPLARYTGELFF
TRBJ2-1 - - 16 TRBV21-1 TGTGCCAGCAGCAAAATAGGCGGGGCATCCTACAATGAGCAGTTCTTC CASSKIGGASYNEQFF
TRBJ2-7 TRBD1 - 16 TRBV7-9 TGTGCCAGCAGCTTTGCACACAGGGGACAAACCTACGAGCAGTACTTC CASSFAHRGQTYEQYF
TRBJ2-3 - many 14 TRBV10-2 TGCGCCAGCAGTATTTTACCCGATACAGATACGCAGTATTTT CASSILPDTDTQYF